These T cell receptor beta chains were read from a single sample in a study of blood T cells in healthy people across ages. TCRdb fed the 5' RACE reads into MiXCR, producing one record per CDR3 protein. The sample lists over 450,000 distinct CDR3 sequences; 24% were seen once. The same sample was also used in a study of T cells of mothers and their children.

Sequencing was carried out using blood. All receptors come from a boy aged 5-17 years in good health. Both conserved end residues are part of each CDR3. The D gene is left open where the match is weak. A clone size is listed for some rows: how often the clone was seen (once, few, many), or a class if it is expanded.

>TRBJ2-7|TRBD1|few|TRBV28
TGTGCCAGCAGTTGGGGACAGGGGGCGCGCGAGCAGTACTTC
CASSWGQGAREQYF
>TRBJ2-3|.|.|TRBV24-1
TGTGCCACCAGGGGCGGACTGGGGGCCACAGATACGCAGTATTTT
CATRGGLGATDTQYF
>TRBJ2-7|.|.|TRBV4-2
TGTGCCAGCAGCCAAGAGATCAGCGTAGAGGCCTACGAGCAGTACTTC
CASSQEISVEAYEQYF
>TRBJ2-7|.|.|TRBV4-2
TGTGCCAGCAGCCAAGGAGCGGACTACGAGCAGTACTTC
CASSQGADYEQYF
>TRBJ2-7|TRBD1|.|TRBV28
TGTGCCAGCAGTTTAGGACAGGGGGCCCTCGACTCCTACGAGCAGTACTTC
CASSLGQGALDSYEQYF
>TRBJ2-1|TRBD2|.|TRBV29-1
TGCAGCGTTGGTCGGTCTAGCGGGGGGGACGAGCGGTTCTTC
CSVGRSSGGDERFF
>TRBJ2-5|TRBD2|many|TRBV7-2
TGTGCCAGCAGCTTGACGCGGGAGTACCAAGAGACCCAGTACTTC
CASSLTREYQETQYF
>TRBJ1-1|.|.|TRBV12-3/TRBV12-4
TGCGCCAGCAGTTTATTCTCGGACACTGAAGCTTTCTTT
CASSLFSDTEAFF
>TRBJ2-4|.|few|TRBV5-6
TGTGCCAGCAGCTCGGCTATCGGAGGAGGCATTCAGTACTTC
CASSSAIGGGIQYF
>TRBJ1-6|.|few|TRBV7-9
TGTGCCAGCACCTCTGGGGTGAGGAGTAATTCACCCCTCCACTTT
CASTSGVRSNSPLHF
>TRBJ2-3|TRBD2|.|TRBV6-5
TGTGCCAGCAGCCCATACCGGGGGGGGATCGGCACAGATACGCAGTATTTT
CASSPYRGGIGTDTQYF
>TRBJ2-3|.|.|TRBV29-1
TGCAGCGTTGGTATTGGTAGAGCAGATACGCAGTATTTT
CSVGIGRADTQYF
>TRBJ2-7|.|few|TRBV10-3
TGTGCCATCAGTGATTCGCGGGGTCTGTCCTACGAGCAGTACTTC
CAISDSRGLSYEQYF
>TRBJ1-5|.|.|TRBV7-9
TGTGCCAGCAGCGCAAATAATCAGCCCCAGCATTTT
CASSANNQPQHF
>TRBJ1-2|TRBD1|few|TRBV20-1
TGCAGTGCTAGAGAGACAGGGTCGCCCCTCTATGGCTACACCTTC
CSARETGSPLYGYTF
>TRBJ1-1|TRBD1|few|TRBV28
TGTGCCAGCACTGACAGGGTCAAGAACACTGAAGCTTTCTTT
CASTDRVKNTEAFF
>TRBJ1-6|.|.|TRBV6-5
TGTGCCAGCAGTTACTCGATTGCCTGGGGGCTTTCACCCCTCCACTTT
CASSYSIAWGLSPLHF
>TRBJ1-2|.|.|TRBV7-9
TGTGCCAGCAGCTTAGTGGGGCAGCACTATGGCTACACCTTC
CASSLVGQHYGYTF
>TRBJ2-5|.|.|TRBV4-1
TGCGCCAGCAGCCGAAAAAACAGGGAACCGTCCACCCAAGAGACCCAGTACTTC
CASSRKNREPSTQETQYF
>TRBJ2-1|.|.|TRBV15
TGTGCCACCAGCAGAGATAAGTATAATTCCTACAATGAGCAGTTCTTC
CATSRDKYNSYNEQFF
>TRBJ2-5|TRBD2|.|TRBV27
TGTGCCAGCAGTTCCCGGACTAGCGGGGGGGCCGGAGAGACCCAGTACTTC
CASSSRTSGGAGETQYF
>TRBJ2-5|TRBD2|.|TRBV7-2
TGTGCCAGCAGCTTAGTACCTAGCGGGGGGATGGAGACCCAGTACTTC
CASSLVPSGGMETQYF
>TRBJ1-1|TRBD1|many|TRBV6-5
TGTGCCAGCAGGAGAACAGGGGGAGGTGGCACTGAAGCTTTCTTT
CASRRTGGGGTEAFF
>TRBJ1-1|TRBD1|.|TRBV29-1
TGCAGCGTTGGGGGGACAGGAATTATGAACACTGAAGCTTTCTTT
CSVGGTGIMNTEAFF
>TRBJ2-1|.|.|TRBV5-1
TGCGCCAGCAGCTTTAACAGGGAAACCTACAATGAGCAGTTCTTC
CASSFNRETYNEQFF
>TRBJ2-7|TRBD2|.|TRBV13
TGTGCCAGCAGCTTAGTCGGTTGGGCGGGAGGCCACTCCTACGAGCAGTACTTC
CASSLVGWAGGHSYEQYF
>TRBJ2-5|.|.|TRBV27
TGTGCCAGCAGCATTCAGGGTTCCGAGACCCAGTACTTC
CASSIQGSETQYF
>TRBJ2-5|TRBD1|few|TRBV28
TGTGCCAGCAGTAAGCCCGGGACAGGCACCTACGAGCAGCACTTC
CASSKPGTGTYEQHF
>TRBJ1-4|.|.|TRBV6-1
TGTGCCAGCAGTGATACCGGGACCCATAGCGAAGAAAAACTGTTTTTT
CASSDTGTHSEEKLFF
>TRBJ1-1|TRBD1|few|TRBV9
TGTGCCAGCAGCGGAAACAGGGGGCGAGGGAACACTGAAGCTTTCTTT
CASSGNRGRGNTEAFF
>TRBJ1-5|.|.|TRBV6-5
TGTGCCAGCAGTTACTCGATCCGGGGTGAGCCCCAGCATTTT
CASSYSIRGEPQHF
>TRBJ2-5|TRBD1|.|TRBV12-5
TGTGCTAGTGGTTATTCACCCGGGACAGGACAAGAGACCCAGTACTTC
CASGYSPGTGQETQYF
>TRBJ2-6|.|few|TRBV5-1
TGCGCCAGCAGCCCACCGGGTTCAGGGGCCAACGTCCTGACTTTC
CASSPPGSGANVLTF
>TRBJ2-5|.|.|TRBV3-1
TGTGCCAGCAGCCAAGACCCCCGAGGGTGGGAGACCCAGTACTTC
CASSQDPRGWETQYF
>TRBJ1-1|.|few|TRBV7-9
TGTGCCAGTAACCCCGAGGACGGGAACACTGAAGCTTTCTTT
CASNPEDGNTEAFF
>TRBJ2-5|TRBD2|few|TRBV9
TGTGCCAGCAGCGTAGCTGGGAGCGGGGGGCGACAAGAGACCCAGTACTTC
CASSVAGSGGRQETQYF
>TRBJ1-2|.|many|TRBV7-9
TGTGCCAGCAGCCCCCGGCGGTTCCAGGCTAACTATGGCTACACCTTC
CASSPRRFQANYGYTF
>TRBJ1-6|.|.|TRBV7-9
TGTGCCAGCAGCGGGAAGGCGGGGGCCGGTAATTCACCCCTCCACTTT
CASSGKAGAGNSPLHF
>TRBJ2-7|TRBD2|.|TRBV6-4
TGTGCCAGCAGTGACGATTGGCTAGCGGGAGTTGAAGAGCAGTACTTC
CASSDDWLAGVEEQYF
>TRBJ2-5|TRBD2|many|TRBV9
TGTGCCAGCAGCGTAGCGGGAGGCCCGCAAGAGACCCAGTACTTC
CASSVAGGPQETQYF
>TRBJ1-3|.|few|TRBV4-3
TGCGCCAGCAGCCAAGATTCAGGGGACTCTGGAAACACCATATATTTT
CASSQDSGDSGNTIYF